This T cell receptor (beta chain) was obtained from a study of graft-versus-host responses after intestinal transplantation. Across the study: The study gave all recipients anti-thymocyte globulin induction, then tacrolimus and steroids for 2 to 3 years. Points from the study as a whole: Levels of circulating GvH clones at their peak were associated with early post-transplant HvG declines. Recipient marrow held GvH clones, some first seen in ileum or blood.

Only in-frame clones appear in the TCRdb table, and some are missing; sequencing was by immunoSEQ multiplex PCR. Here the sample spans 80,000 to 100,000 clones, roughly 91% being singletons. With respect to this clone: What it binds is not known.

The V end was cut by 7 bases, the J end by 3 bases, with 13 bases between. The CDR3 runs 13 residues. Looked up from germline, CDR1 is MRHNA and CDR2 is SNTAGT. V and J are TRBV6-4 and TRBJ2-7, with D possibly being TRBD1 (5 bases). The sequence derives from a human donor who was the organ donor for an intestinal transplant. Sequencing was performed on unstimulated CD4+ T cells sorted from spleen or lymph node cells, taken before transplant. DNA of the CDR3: TGTGCCAGCACCATTTCCCAGGGCTACGAGCAGTACTTC. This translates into CASTISQGYEQYF.